This T cell receptor (beta chain) was retrieved from a study of regulatory T cells in long-lasting Graves disease. Study background: The study counted Graves' disease as persistent given over 5 years of antithyroid drugs and positive TSH receptor antibodies. Study results and limitations: Favored gene segments in persistent disease were TRBV28, TRBJ1-2 and TRBJ2-5. Shared public clonotypes totalled approximately 3,000 in persistent patients, compared with over 800 in new patients.

This clonotype has at least ten counts. What it binds is unknown. CDR3 regions were amplified by Arm-PCR using iRepertoire HTBI primers to build TCR beta libraries. Each CDR3 protein is one row after TCRdb ran MiXCR on the multiplex PCR reads. Here the sample spans under 350,000 distinct CDR3 sequences, 20% to 25% being singletons. V was cut by 5 bases and J by 1 base, with 14 bases left in between. The germline gives CDR1 SGHNT, CDR2 YENEEA. The CDR3 totals 15 residues. The time point here: persistent/refractory GD, antithyroid drugs over 5 years with positive TRAb. PBMCs were the source of the RNA used for TCR sequencing. American Thyroid Association guidelines defined Graves' disease diagnosis.

This rearrangement joins TRBV11-3 to TRBJ2-5; D possibly corresponds to TRBD2 (6 bases). The source was peripheral blood mononuclear cells (PBMCs), collected when the disease was refractory, from a patient treated with antithyroid drugs. The TCR originated in a female donor with Graves disease. This chain's CDR3 is CASSPGGTSQETQYF. DNA of the CDR3: TGTGCCAGCAGCCCTGGAGGGACGAGCCAAGAGACCCAGTACTTC.